The text below deals with one T cell receptor (beta chain). The sample is drawn from a study of cytomegalovirus exposure and HLA in healthy donors. The PCR made use of 60 Vbeta and 13 Jbeta primers. Method: immunoSEQ multiplex PCR; TCRdb's copy keeps in-frame clones and lacks some. The sample has around 190,000 clones; roughly 80% are singletons. Germline values: CDR1 SNHLY, CDR2 FYNNEI. The V end lost 0 bases, the J end lost 3 bases, and 9 bases lay between the germline ends. The CDR3 is made up of 14 amino acids. The chain couples TRBV2 to TRBJ2-7; D is perhaps TRBD1 (5 bases). The sample taken for sequencing was PBMCs. This TCR derives from a man aged 35-49 years in good health and CMV-seropositive. CDR3 in DNA: TGTGCCAGCAGTGAAGCAGGGGCCAACTACGAGCAGTACTTC. Encoded protein: CASSEAGANYEQYF. The whole variable domain, filled in from reference TRBV2 and TRBJ2-7, reads EPEVTQTPSHQVTQMGQEVILRCVPISNHLYFYWYRQILGQKVEFLVSFYNNEISEKSEIFDDQFSVERPDGSNFTLKIRSTKLEDSAMYFCASSEAGANYEQYFGPGTRLTVT.